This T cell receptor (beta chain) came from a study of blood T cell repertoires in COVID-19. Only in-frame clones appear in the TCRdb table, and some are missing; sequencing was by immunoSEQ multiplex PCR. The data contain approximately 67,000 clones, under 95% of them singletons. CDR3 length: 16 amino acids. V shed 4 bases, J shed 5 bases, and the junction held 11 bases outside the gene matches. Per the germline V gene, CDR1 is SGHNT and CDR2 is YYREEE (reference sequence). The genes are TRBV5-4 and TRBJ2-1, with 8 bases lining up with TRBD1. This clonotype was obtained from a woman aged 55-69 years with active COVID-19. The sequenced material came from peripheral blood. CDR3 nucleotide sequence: TGTGCCAGCAGCCACGCCCGGGACAGGACCCACAATGAGCAGTTCTTC. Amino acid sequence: CASSHARDRTHNEQFF.